The 2 T cell receptor beta chains presented below share a single source sample, sequenced in a study of regulatory dendritic cells for organ transplantation. Clones were read by immunoSEQ multiplex PCR, and TCRdb kept only the in-frame ones, dropping some. The data show tens of thousands of clones, 75% to 95% seen once. Sequencing was done on a sample of naive CD8+ T cells from blood. Subset noted: CD45RA+ naive T cells. Source of these receptors: a human donor in good health.

This chain links TRBV27 with TRBJ2-5; possibly TRBD2 for D (5 bases). Looked up from germline, CDR1 is MNHEY and CDR2 is SMNVEV (reference sequence). CDR3 length: 14 amino acids. V gave up 8 bases and J gave up 4 bases, with 17 bases separating them. The CDR3 DNA sequence: TGTGCCAGCGCTGGGAGCAGCATTTCAGAGACCCAGTACTTC. Residues: CASAGSSISETQYF.

The V and J genes are TRBV9 and TRBJ1-2; TRBD1 matches 8 bases. Germline loops: CDR1 SGDLS, CDR2 YYNGEE. V gave up 7 bases and J gave up 8 bases; unmatched junction bases: 4. CDR3 length: 11 amino acids. CDR3 bases: TGTGCCAGCTGGACAGGGAGAGGCTACACCTTC. It encodes CASWTGRGYTF.